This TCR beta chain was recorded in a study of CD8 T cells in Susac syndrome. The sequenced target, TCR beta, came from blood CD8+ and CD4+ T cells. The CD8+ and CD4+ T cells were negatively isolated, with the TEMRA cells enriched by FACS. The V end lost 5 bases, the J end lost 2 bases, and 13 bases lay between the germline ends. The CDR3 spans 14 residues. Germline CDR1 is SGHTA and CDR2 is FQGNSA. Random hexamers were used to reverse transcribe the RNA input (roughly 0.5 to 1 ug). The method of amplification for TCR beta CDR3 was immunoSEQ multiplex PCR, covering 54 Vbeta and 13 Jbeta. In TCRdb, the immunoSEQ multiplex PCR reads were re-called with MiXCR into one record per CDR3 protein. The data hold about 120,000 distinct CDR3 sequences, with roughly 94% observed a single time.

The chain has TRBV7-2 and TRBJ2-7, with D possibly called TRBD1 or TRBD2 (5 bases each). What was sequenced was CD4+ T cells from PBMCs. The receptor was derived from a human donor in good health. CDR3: CASSRGEGAYEQYF. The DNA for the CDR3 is TGTGCCAGCAGCAGGGGCGAGGGCGCCTACGAGCAGTACTTC.